This TCR beta chain comes out of a study of T cell responses to AZD1222 COVID-19 vaccine. Findings and limits, study-wide: Unmutated variant regions are reportedly the target of nearly half of TCRs that are spike-specific. Spike as a whole was targeted by vaccine-associated CD4 TCRs, dominant at 160-218 and 743-854. Donors were chiefly white British, with a greater number of females, and clonal diversity was perhaps underestimated.

To note about this clone: The antigen remains unidentified.

The CDR3 is made up of 17 amino acids. CDR1 PRHDT and CDR2 FYEKMQ come from the germline V gene (reference sequence). V was trimmed by 1 base and J by 2 bases, leaving 17 bases between them. Here immunoSEQ multiplex PCR was the method, and the copy in TCRdb shows in-frame clones only, minus some. The table records about 180,000 clones, more than 80% of them present only once. The receptor comes from an adult who received the MenACWY meningococcal vaccine as a control. The chain uses TRBV13 and TRBJ2-5; D might be TRBD1 or TRBD2, each matching 5 bases. The input for sequencing was peripheral blood, taken 28 days after the second dose of the MenACWY control vaccine. The DNA for the CDR3 is TGTGCCAGCAGCTTAGATCCGGCCGGGGCCTCGCAAGAGACCCAGTACTTC. Translated, it gives CASSLDPAGASQETQYF.